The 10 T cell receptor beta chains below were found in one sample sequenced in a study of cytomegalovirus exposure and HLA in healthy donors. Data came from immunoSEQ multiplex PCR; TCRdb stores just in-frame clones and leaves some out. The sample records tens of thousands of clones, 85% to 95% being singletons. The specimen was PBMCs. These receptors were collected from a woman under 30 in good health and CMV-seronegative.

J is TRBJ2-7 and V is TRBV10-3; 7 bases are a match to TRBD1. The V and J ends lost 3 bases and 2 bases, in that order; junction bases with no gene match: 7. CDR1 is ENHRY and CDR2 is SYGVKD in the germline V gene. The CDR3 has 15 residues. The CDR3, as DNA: TGTGCCATCAGTGAAGCGACAGGGAGCACCTACGAGCAGTACTTC. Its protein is CAISEATGSTYEQYF.

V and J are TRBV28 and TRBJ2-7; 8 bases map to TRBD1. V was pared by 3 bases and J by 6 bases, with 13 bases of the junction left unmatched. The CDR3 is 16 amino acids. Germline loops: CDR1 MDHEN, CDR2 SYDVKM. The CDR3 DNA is TGTGCCAGCAGTTTTCCCGGACAGGGTAGGTCCACCGAGCAGTACTTC. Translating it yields CASSFPGQGRSTEQYF.

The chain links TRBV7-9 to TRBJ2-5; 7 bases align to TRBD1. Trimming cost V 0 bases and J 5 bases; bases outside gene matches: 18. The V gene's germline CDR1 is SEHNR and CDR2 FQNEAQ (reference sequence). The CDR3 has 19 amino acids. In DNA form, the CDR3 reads TGTGCCAGCAGCTTAGCCCTACACCTCATACAGGGGATCGGTGAGACCCAGTACTTC. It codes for CASSLALHLIQGIGETQYF. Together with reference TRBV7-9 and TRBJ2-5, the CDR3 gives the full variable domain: DTGVSQNPRHKITKRGQNVTFRCDPISEHNRLYWYRQTLGQGPEFLTYFQNEAQLEKSRLLSDRFSAERPKGSFSTLEIQRTEQGDSAMYLCASSLALHLIQGIGETQYFGPGTRLLVL.

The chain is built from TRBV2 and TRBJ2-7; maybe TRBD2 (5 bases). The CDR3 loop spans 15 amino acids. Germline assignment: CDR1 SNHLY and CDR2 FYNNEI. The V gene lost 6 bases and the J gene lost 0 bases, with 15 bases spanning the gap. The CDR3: CASRRPSMSSYEQYF. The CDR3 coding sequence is TGTGCCAGCAGAAGGCCTAGCATGAGCTCCTACGAGCAGTACTTC. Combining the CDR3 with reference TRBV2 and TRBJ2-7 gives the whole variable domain EPEVTQTPSHQVTQMGQEVILRCVPISNHLYFYWYRQILGQKVEFLVSFYNNEISEKSEIFDDQFSVERPDGSNFTLKIRSTKLEDSAMYFCASRRPSMSSYEQYFGPGTRLTVT.

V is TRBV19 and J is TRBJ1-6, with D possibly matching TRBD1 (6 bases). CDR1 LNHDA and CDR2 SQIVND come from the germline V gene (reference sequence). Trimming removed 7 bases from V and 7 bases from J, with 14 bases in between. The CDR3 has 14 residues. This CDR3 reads CASTTTGTNSPLHF. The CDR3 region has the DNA TGTGCCAGTACCACGACAGGAACCAATTCACCCCTCCACTTT.

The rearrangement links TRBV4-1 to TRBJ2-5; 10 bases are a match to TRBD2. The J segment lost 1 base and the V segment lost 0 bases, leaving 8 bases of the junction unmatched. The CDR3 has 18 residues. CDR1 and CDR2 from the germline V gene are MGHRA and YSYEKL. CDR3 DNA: TGCGCCAGCAGCCAAGATCGGGCTAGCGGGGGATTCCAAGAGACCCAGTACTTC. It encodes CASSQDRASGGFQETQYF.

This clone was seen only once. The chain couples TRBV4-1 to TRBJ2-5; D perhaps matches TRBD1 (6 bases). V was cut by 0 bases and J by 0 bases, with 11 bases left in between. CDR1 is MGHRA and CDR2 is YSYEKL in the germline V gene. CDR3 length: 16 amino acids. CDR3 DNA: TGCGCCAGCAGCCAAGATTGGGGACACAACCAAGAGACCCAGTACTTC. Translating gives CASSQDWGHNQETQYF.

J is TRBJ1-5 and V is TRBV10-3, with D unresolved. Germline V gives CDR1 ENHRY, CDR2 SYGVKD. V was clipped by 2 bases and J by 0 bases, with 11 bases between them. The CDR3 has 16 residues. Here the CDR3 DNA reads TGTGCCATCAGTGAGCGGGGTCCCGATAGCAATCAGCCCCAGCATTTT. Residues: CAISERGPDSNQPQHF.

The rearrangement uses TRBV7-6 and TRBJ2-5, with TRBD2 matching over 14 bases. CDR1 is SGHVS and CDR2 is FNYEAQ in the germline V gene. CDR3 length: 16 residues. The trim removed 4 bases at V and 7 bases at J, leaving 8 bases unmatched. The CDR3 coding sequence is TGTGCCAGCAGCTCGCCGGGACTAGCGGGAGACGTGACCCAGTACTTC. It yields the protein CASSSPGLAGDVTQYF.

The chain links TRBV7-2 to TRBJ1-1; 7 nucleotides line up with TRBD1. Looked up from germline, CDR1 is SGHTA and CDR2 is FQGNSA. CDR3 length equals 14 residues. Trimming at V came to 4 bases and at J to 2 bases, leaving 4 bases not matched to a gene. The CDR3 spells CASSSDRANTEAFF. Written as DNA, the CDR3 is TGTGCCAGCAGCTCCGACAGGGCCAACACTGAAGCTTTCTTT.